One sample yielded the 6 T cell receptor beta chains listed below, sequenced in a study of T cells expressing NK-cell markers. TCRdb re-analyzed the 5' RACE reads; it lists each CDR3 protein once, without DNA. The sample table sets out about 30,000 distinct CDR3 sequences. Sequencing was carried out using blood T cells: a sorted CD56 or NKG2C T cell subset, CD4+ or CD8+ T cells, or bulk PBMC T cells (not recorded which). These receptors were collected from a woman aged 18 to 69 in good health.

The V call is TRBV6-2 or TRBV6-3, the J call TRBJ2-1; as DNA is missing, the TRBD2 call by TCRdb cannot be tested. The CDR3 covers 16 residues. Germline CDR1 reads MNHEY; CDR2 reads SVGEGT. CDR3 region: CASSQLAGGSYNEQFF.

The chain uses TRBV20-1 and TRBJ2-7. This CDR3 is built from 13 residues. Germline CDR1 is DFQATT and CDR2 is SNEGSKA (reference sequence). The CDR3 reads CSARGETDYEQYF.

The rearrangement uses TRBV15 and TRBJ2-1; TCRdb outputs TRBD1, but without DNA this stays unchecked. Germline CDR1 and CDR2: LNHNV and YYDKDF (reference sequence). The CDR3 is made up of 15 amino acids. CDR3: CATSRDARQGAKQFF.

V and J are TRBV5-1 and TRBJ2-4; TCRdb outputs TRBD2, but without DNA this stays unchecked. The germline CDR1 and CDR2 sequences are SGHRS and YFSETQ. CDR3 length equals 17 residues. The CDR3 protein is CASSTGLVRGVGNIQYF. The variable domain in full, with the rest retrieved from reference TRBV5-1 and TRBJ2-4, is KAGVTQTPRYLIKTRGQQVTLSCSPISGHRSVSWYQQTPGQGLQFLFEYFSETQRNKGNFPGRFSGRQFSNSRSEMNVSTLELGDSALYLCASSTGLVRGVGNIQYFGAGTRLSVL.

The gene calls are TRBV9 and TRBJ2-1. CDR1 SGDLS and CDR2 YYNGEE come from the germline V gene. The CDR3 covers 14 residues. CDR3 amino acids: CASSVGRLDNEQFF.

V is TRBV29-1 and J is TRBJ2-2; TCRdb picks TRBD2, but there is no DNA to check that call. This CDR3 spans 16 amino acids. Germline V gene data show CDR1 as SQVTM and CDR2 as ANQGSEA. CDR3 protein: CSVEIFLRSGTGELFF.